This T cell receptor beta chain comes out of a study of shared clonotypes between healthy human individuals. Across several immunoSEQ plates, the genomic DNA of each subset was split evenly. Produced via immunoSEQ multiplex PCR; TCRdb's table is partial and in-frame only. The table includes about 2.3 million clones, approximately 90% detected once. This CDR3 has 14 amino acids. The germline gives CDR1 SQVTM, CDR2 ANQGSEA. V lost 8 bases and J lost 4; bases outside the gene matches: 10. A note on this clone: The antigen is undetermined.

Overall study results and limits: The study found lower generation probabilities in non-shared clonotypes than in those shared by all four donors.

Sequencing was done on a sample of naive CD4+ T cells from PBMCs. The subset here: CD45RA+ positively selected. This TCR derives from a man aged 18-30 years in good health. Some clones in this sample may be carry-over from other donors' samples. The rearrangement joins TRBV29-1 to TRBJ1-4; 7 bases agree with TRBD1. CDR3 coding DNA: TGCAGCACACAAGGACAGGCCGGTAATGAAAAACTGTTTTTT. This gives the protein CSTQGQAGNEKLFF.